Described below is a single T cell receptor beta chain sequence and its context. V lost 4 bases and J 1 base, leaving 7 bases between the germline ends. Germline-derived CDR1 and CDR2 are MNHEY and SVGAGI. This CDR3 comprises 13 residues. The source of the sample is a study of blood T cell repertoires in COVID-19. On the study more broadly: Some COVID-19 samples were acute and others convalescent; all came from the United States, Italy and Spain. T cells, B-cell-depleted T cells, or PBMCs provided the cDNA or gDNA that served as material.

The table came from immunoSEQ multiplex PCR; TCRdb's copy has only in-frame clones and leaves some out. The table records around 270,000 clones, 86% of them present only once. The chain combines TRBV6-5 with TRBJ2-5, with TRBD2 as a possible D gene (5 bases). This clonotype was sampled from a man in his forties or fifties who had recovered from COVID-19. Material: peripheral blood. CDR3 coding DNA: TGTGCCAGCAGTTTGAGGGTCCAAGAGACCCAGTACTTC. The encoded protein is CASSLRVQETQYF.